The rows below give T cell receptor beta chains drawn from one sample of a study of Graves' ophthalmopathy and Graves' hyperthyroidism. TCRdb called the multiplex PCR reads again in MiXCR, with one record for every CDR3 protein. Of hundreds of thousands of distinct CDR3 sequences in the sample, around 45% are singletons; the top ten hold approximately 44%. The sample was peripheral blood. The receptors derive from an adult man with Graves' ophthalmopathy. Both conserved end residues are part of each CDR3. The order of the fields is D gene, clone size, V gene, J gene, CDR3 DNA, CDR3 protein. D genes are given only for firm matches. The size of a clone is reported for some rows only, either as once, few or many, or as a class for expanded clones.

.	few	TRBV20-1	TRBJ1-6	TGCAGTGCCATTACGGCTAGTACAGGCTTAAATTCACCCCTCCACTTT	CSAITASTGLNSPLHF
.	few	TRBV5-4	TRBJ2-2	TGTGCCAGCAGCTCGAGAAAGGACAAGAACACCGGGGAGCTGTTTTTT	CASSSRKDKNTGELFF
.	.	TRBV9	TRBJ2-2	TGTGCCAGCAGCGTAGAGGGGCAGGGCCGCACCGGGGAGCTGTTTTTT	CASSVEGQGRTGELFF
TRBD1	few	TRBV12-3/TRBV12-4	TRBJ1-2	TGTGCCAGCAGGCCCGGGACAGGGGGCAGGAACTATGGCTACACCTTC	CASRPGTGGRNYGYTF
.	.	TRBV29-1	TRBJ2-1	TGCAGCGTCCCAAGGCCGACCAGCTCCTACAATGAGCAGTTCTTC	CSVPRPTSSYNEQFF
.	.	TRBV10-3	TRBJ2-7	TGTGCCAGCACCCCAGCCTACGAGCAGTACTTC	CASTPAYEQYF
.	.	TRBV11-2	TRBJ1-1	TGTGCCAGCAGCTTCGACGGACAGTACACTGAAGCTTTCTTT	CASSFDGQYTEAFF
.	.	TRBV20-1	TRBJ2-2	TGCAGTTTAACGGGGACATTGAACACCGGGGAGCTGTTTTTT	CSLTGTLNTGELFF
.	.	TRBV9	TRBJ1-6	TGCGCCAGCAGCTTGGGAGGGGCAGAAAATTCACCCCTCCACTTT	CASSLGGAENSPLHF
TRBD1	.	TRBV11-2	TRBJ1-4	TGTGCCAGCAGCCCGCAAGGTGGACAGGGGAAGAATGAAAAACTGTTTTTT	CASSPQGGQGKNEKLFF
.	.	TRBV7-2	TRBJ2-5	TGTGCCAGCAGCTCTTTACGGGAGACCCAGTACTTC	CASSSLRETQYF
.	.	TRBV19	TRBJ2-7	TGTGCCAGTAACCGAGACGCAGGGGTTTTCGACGAGCAGTACTTC	CASNRDAGVFDEQYF
.	many	TRBV6-6	TRBJ1-3	TGTGCCATTACAGGAGGAGACACCATATATTTT	CAITGGDTIYF
.	.	TRBV19	TRBJ1-2	TGTGCCAGTAGTAGGCCTTTCTATGGCTACACCTTC	CASSRPFYGYTF
TRBD1	.	TRBV5-8	TRBJ2-5	TGTGCCAGCAGCGACAGGACAGGGGGACAAGAGACCCAGTACTTC	CASSDRTGGQETQYF
TRBD2	.	TRBV9	TRBJ2-5	TGTGCCAGCAGCCCCCGCCTAGCGGGAGGGAAAGAGACCCAGTACTTC	CASSPRLAGGKETQYF
TRBD1	.	TRBV25-1	TRBJ1-4	TGTGCCAGCAGTTCAAACCTAAGATGGGACAGGGGGCACGAAAAACTGTTTTTT	CASSSNLRWDRGHEKLFF
.	few	TRBV19	TRBJ2-5	TGTGCCAGTAGTATACGGCTCCAAGAGACCCAGTACTTC	CASSIRLQETQYF
.	.	TRBV2	TRBJ1-5	TGCGCCAGCAGCCAAGATCACAAACTTCGACAGCCCTTTAGCAATCAGCCCCAGCATTTT	CASSQDHKLRQPFSNQPQHF
TRBD1	.	TRBV20-1	TRBJ1-5	TGCAGTGCTACAGGACAGGACAATCAGCCCCAGCATTTT	CSATGQDNQPQHF
.	.	TRBV11-2	TRBJ1-4	TGTGCCAGCAGCTCGTCCGGGGGCGCGAATGAAAAACTGTTTTTT	CASSSSGGANEKLFF
.	.	TRBV28	TRBJ1-2	TGTGCCAGCAGGGCCGGGGCCCTCACCTATGGCTACACCTTC	CASRAGALTYGYTF
.	.	TRBV7-6	TRBJ2-7	TGTGCCAGCAGCCAAGCATTAGCGAAGAGCGAGCAGTACTTC	CASSQALAKSEQYF
.	.	TRBV2	TRBJ2-7	TGTGCCAGCTTGCGGGTACCTCTCGAGCAGTACTTC	CASLRVPLEQYF
.	.	TRBV4-1	TRBJ2-6	TGCGCCAGCAGGGGGGGCAGGGGGGCTTTTCCCTCTGGGGCCAACGTCCTGACTTTC	CASRGGRGAFPSGANVLTF
.	.	TRBV12-3/TRBV12-4	TRBJ1-4	TGTGCCAGCAGTACCCAACAGGGAGGTGAAAAACTGTTTTTT	CASSTQQGGEKLFF
.	.	TRBV5-1	TRBJ1-1	TGCGCCAGCAGCTTAGGGGGGCCGGCTGAAGCTTTCTTT	CASSLGGPAEAFF
TRBD1	.	TRBV6-5	TRBJ1-1	TGTGCCAGCAGAACCGACAGGGGGAACACTGAAGCTTTCTTT	CASRTDRGNTEAFF
.	.	TRBV19	TRBJ2-7	TGTGCCAGTAGTAAGGCAGCCATCCCTCCTTACGAGCAGTACTTC	CASSKAAIPPYEQYF
TRBD2	.	TRBV11-2	TRBJ2-7	TGTGCCAGCAGCTTAGTTGGTAGCGGGGGGACCTACGAGCAGTACTTC	CASSLVGSGGTYEQYF
.	few	TRBV12-3/TRBV12-4	TRBJ1-4	TGTGCCAGCAGGGACAGCCATCCAACTAATGAAAAACTGTTTTTT	CASRDSHPTNEKLFF
TRBD1	few	TRBV11-2	TRBJ2-5	TGTGCCAGCAGCCTAGCACAGGGGAGAAGGGAGACCCAGTACTTC	CASSLAQGRRETQYF
TRBD2	.	TRBV24-1	TRBJ2-7	TGTGCCACCAGTGACGGACTAGCGGGAGTGGGAAACTCCTACGAGCAGTACTTC	CATSDGLAGVGNSYEQYF
.	few	TRBV20-1	TRBJ2-2	TGCAGTGGACGACTAGCGAACACCGGGGAGCTGTTTTTT	CSGRLANTGELFF
.	.	TRBV5-1	TRBJ2-5	TGCGCCAGCAGGCGAACAGGGAGCCAAGAGACCCAGTACTTC	CASRRTGSQETQYF
.	.	TRBV20-1	TRBJ2-5	TGCAGTGCTAGGGGGACGGGATCCCAAGAGACCCAGTACTTC	CSARGTGSQETQYF
TRBD1	once	TRBV29-1	TRBJ1-4	TGCAGCGTTGGGACAGGGGGCTACAATGAAAAACTGTTTTTT	CSVGTGGYNEKLFF
.	few	TRBV5-5	TRBJ1-2	TGTGCCAGCAGCTTGGAGCAGAGCTATGGCTACACCTTC	CASSLEQSYGYTF
.	.	TRBV9	TRBJ2-7	TGTGCCAGCAGCGGCGGGACTCAAGCCATCTACGAGCAGTACTTC	CASSGGTQAIYEQYF
.	.	TRBV7-8	TRBJ2-5	TGTGCCAGCAGCTTAGCGGGGGTAAAAGAGACCCAGTACTTC	CASSLAGVKETQYF
.	.	TRBV2	TRBJ2-6	TGCGCCAGCAGCCAAGTTAAGAGCTCTGGGGCCAACGTCCTGACTTTC	CASSQVKSSGANVLTF
.	few	TRBV20-1	TRBJ1-6	TGCAGTGCTAGGGAGGACCGAGCGCCCCTCCACTTT	CSAREDRAPLHF
.	.	TRBV7-9	TRBJ2-2	TGTGCCAGCAGCTTTTGGGGGGAGAACACCGGGGAGCTGTTTTTT	CASSFWGENTGELFF
TRBD1	.	TRBV29-1	TRBJ1-1	TGCAGCCGACAGGGGCCGTTGAACACTGAAGCTTTCTTT	CSRQGPLNTEAFF
.	.	TRBV15	TRBJ2-2	TGTGCCACCACCGACGGGACGAACCCCGGGGAGCTGTTTTTT	CATTDGTNPGELFF
.	many	TRBV20-1	TRBJ1-2	TGCAGTGCTAGAGATGGAACCGGTGGCTACACCTTC	CSARDGTGGYTF
TRBD2	.	TRBV3-1	TRBJ2-7	TGTGCCAGCAGCCAAGATCAAGGGACTAGCGGCCCCTACGAGCAGTACTTC	CASSQDQGTSGPYEQYF
.	.	TRBV10-3	TRBJ1-1	TGTGCCATCAGTGGGCAGGGGAACACTGAAGCTTTCTTT	CAISGQGNTEAFF
.	.	TRBV10-3	TRBJ2-7	TGTGCCATCAGTGAGTCAGGGCTAGCGTCGGTCGAGCAGTACTTC	CAISESGLASVEQYF
TRBD2	.	TRBV12-3/TRBV12-4	TRBJ2-7	TGTGCCAGCAGTTCGGCTAGCGGGGGGGCCGGGGAGCAGTACTTC	CASSSASGGAGEQYF
.	.	TRBV29-1	TRBJ2-7	TGCAGCGTGAAGCGGAGAAATGCCCACGAGCAGTACTTC	CSVKRRNAHEQYF
.	.	TRBV29-1	TRBJ1-1	TGCAGCGTTGACGAGACAGGCTGGAACACTGAAGCTTTCTTT	CSVDETGWNTEAFF
TRBD1	.	TRBV10-3	TRBJ2-7	TGTGCCAGCAGTCGGGACAGGGGACGCTACGAGCAGTACTTC	CASSRDRGRYEQYF
.	few	TRBV7-9	TRBJ1-2	TGTGCCAGCAGCTCCGAATCCCCCTACACCTTC	CASSSESPYTF
TRBD1	few	TRBV6-5	TRBJ1-2	TGTGCCAGCAGTAGCCGGACAGGGGAGGACTATGGCTACACCTTC	CASSSRTGEDYGYTF
.	.	TRBV4-1	TRBJ2-2	TGCGCCAGCAGCCAGGTCAGGAACACCGGGGAGCTGTTTTTT	CASSQVRNTGELFF
TRBD1	.	TRBV7-9	TRBJ1-6	TGTGCCAGCAGCCTAACGGGACAGGGAAATTCACCCCTCCACTTT	CASSLTGQGNSPLHF
.	.	TRBV12-3/TRBV12-4	TRBJ1-1	TGTGCCAGCGCAAACAAGGGGGGCACTGAAGCTTTCTTT	CASANKGGTEAFF